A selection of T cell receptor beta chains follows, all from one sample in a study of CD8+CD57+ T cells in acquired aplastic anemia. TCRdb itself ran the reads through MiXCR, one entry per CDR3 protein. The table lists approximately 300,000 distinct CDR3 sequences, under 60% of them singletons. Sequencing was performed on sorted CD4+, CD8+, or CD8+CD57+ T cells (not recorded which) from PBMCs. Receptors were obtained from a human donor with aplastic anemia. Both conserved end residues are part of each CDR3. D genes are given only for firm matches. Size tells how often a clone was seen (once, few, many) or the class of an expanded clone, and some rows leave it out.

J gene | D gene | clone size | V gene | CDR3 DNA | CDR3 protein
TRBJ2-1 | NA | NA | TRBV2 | TGTGCCAGCGGGGGCCTGGGCGTCGATGAGCGGTTCTTC | CASGGLGVDERFF
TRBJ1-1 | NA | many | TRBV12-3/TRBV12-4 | TGTGCCAGCAGCAGTAATCGGAATACTGAAGCTTTCTTT | CASSSNRNTEAFF
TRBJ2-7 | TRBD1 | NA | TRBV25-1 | TGTGCCAGCATCCCCCCCAGTGGTGCAGGGGGTCCATGGACCTACGAGCAGTACTTC | CASIPPSGAGGPWTYEQYF
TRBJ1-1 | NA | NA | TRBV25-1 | TGTGCCAGCAGTGGTCCGGGGAGCGGAGCTTTCTTT | CASSGPGSGAFF
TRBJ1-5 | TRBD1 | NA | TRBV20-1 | TGCAGTGCTATGGGACAGGGTGGCAATCAGCCCCAGCATTTT | CSAMGQGGNQPQHF
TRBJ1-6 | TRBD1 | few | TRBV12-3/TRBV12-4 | TGTGCCAGCAGTTCTGGACAGGTTTGGGCTTCACCCCTCCACTTT | CASSSGQVWASPLHF
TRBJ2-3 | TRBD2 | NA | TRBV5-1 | TGCGCCAGCAGCCCGCTAGCGGGGGCCAAGGGAGATACGCAGTATTTT | CASSPLAGAKGDTQYF
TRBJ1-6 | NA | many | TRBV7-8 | TGTGCCAGCAGCGACAACAGGGTCGCGAATTCACCCCTCCACTTT | CASSDNRVANSPLHF
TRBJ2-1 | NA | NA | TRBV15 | TGTGCCACCAGCAGCCTCAACAGGGACAATGAGCAGTTCTTC | CATSSLNRDNEQFF
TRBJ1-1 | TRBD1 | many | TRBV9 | TGTGCCAGCAGCGTCCAGGGACAGATGAACACTGAAGCTTTCTTT | CASSVQGQMNTEAFF
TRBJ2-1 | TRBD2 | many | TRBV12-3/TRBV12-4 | TGTGCCAGCAGGCTAGCGGAACTTTACAATGAGCAGTTCTTC | CASRLAELYNEQFF
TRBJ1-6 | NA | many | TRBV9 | TGTGCCAGCAGCGTAGTGGGGGTTAATTCACCCCTCCACTTT | CASSVVGVNSPLHF
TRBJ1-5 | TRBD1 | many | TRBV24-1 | TGTGCCACCAGTGACCTTACAGGGGATGGGAGCAATCAGCCCCAGCATTTT | CATSDLTGDGSNQPQHF
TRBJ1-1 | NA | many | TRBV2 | TGTGCCAGCAGTGGCCAGTACAACACTGAAGCTTTCTTT | CASSGQYNTEAFF
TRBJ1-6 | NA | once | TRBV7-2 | TGTGCCAGCAGCTTCCTGCTCCAGCCGGGTGCAGATGGTTCACCCCTCCACTTT | CASSFLLQPGADGSPLHF
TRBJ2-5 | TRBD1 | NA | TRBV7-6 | TGTGCCAGCAGCCCTGGACAGGGGGCGCAGACCCAGTACTTC | CASSPGQGAQTQYF
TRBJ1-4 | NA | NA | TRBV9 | TGTGCCAGCAGCGGGAGGGGGGACGGGGAACTGTTTTTT | CASSGRGDGELFF
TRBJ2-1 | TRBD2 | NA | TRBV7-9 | TGTGCCAGCAGTGCGGGGGGGGACAATGAGCAGTTCTTC | CASSAGGDNEQFF
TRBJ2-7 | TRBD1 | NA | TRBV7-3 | TGTGCCAGTCGACAGGGGAGCTCCTACGAGCAGTACTTC | CASRQGSSYEQYF
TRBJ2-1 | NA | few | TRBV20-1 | TGCAGTGCCCTCCTCAACCTTGAGCAGTTCTTC | CSALLNLEQFF
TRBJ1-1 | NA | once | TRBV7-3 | TGTGCCAGCAGTCCGCGACAGACGAACACTGAAGCTTTCTTT | CASSPRQTNTEAFF
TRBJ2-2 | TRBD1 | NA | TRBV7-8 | TGTGCCAGTCCCAAGGAACAGGGGGCTCGCACCGGGGAGCTGTTTTTT | CASPKEQGARTGELFF
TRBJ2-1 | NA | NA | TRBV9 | TGTGCCAGCAACGGGAGAGACAGGGTCGATGAGCAGTTCTTC | CASNGRDRVDEQFF
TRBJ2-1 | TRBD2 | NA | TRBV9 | TGTGCCAGCAGCGTTACCGGACTAGCCAATGAGCAGTTCTTC | CASSVTGLANEQFF
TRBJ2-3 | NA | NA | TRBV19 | TGTGCCAGTAGTATGGGTGTAGGTACAGATACGCAGTATTTT | CASSMGVGTDTQYF
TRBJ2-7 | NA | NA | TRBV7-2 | TGTGCCAGCAGCTCGGGACAACCCAAGTACTTC | CASSSGQPKYF
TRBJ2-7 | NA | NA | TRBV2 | TGTGCCAGCACCGATTCGACGGAACCCTACGAGCAGTACTTC | CASTDSTEPYEQYF
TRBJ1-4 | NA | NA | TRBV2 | TGTGCCAGCACGCGGGAGGCAGTAGCAACTAATGAAAAACTGTTTTTT | CASTREAVATNEKLFF
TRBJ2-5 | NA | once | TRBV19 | TGTGCCAGTAGTTGGGCTTCTCGAGAGACCCAGTACTTC | CASSWASRETQYF
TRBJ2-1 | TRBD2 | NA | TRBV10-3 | TGTGCCATCAGTGAGTCCCCGCGGGAGGTTACCAATGAGCAGTTCTTC | CAISESPREVTNEQFF
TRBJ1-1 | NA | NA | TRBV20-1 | TGCAGTGCTATCCCGGACCGTAGCACTGAAGCTTTCTTT | CSAIPDRSTEAFF
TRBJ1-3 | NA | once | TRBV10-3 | TGTGCCATCAGTCCGGGGCCTGGAAACACCATATATTTT | CAISPGPGNTIYF
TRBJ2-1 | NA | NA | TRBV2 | TGTGCCAGCAGTGCTAGAGTCAGGGGTGAGCAGTTCTTC | CASSARVRGEQFF
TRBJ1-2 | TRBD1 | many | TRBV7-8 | TGTGCCAGCAGCCCCCGGACAGGAATGACGGGCTACACCTTC | CASSPRTGMTGYTF
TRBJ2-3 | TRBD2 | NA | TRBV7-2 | TGTGCCAGCAGCTCCGGGACTAGCGCGGGGACCACAGATACGCAGTATTTT | CASSSGTSAGTTDTQYF
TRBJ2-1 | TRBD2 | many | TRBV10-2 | TGCGCCAGCAGTCAGACTAGCGGGAGTTACAATGAGCAGTTCTTC | CASSQTSGSYNEQFF
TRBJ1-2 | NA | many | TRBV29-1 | TGCAGCGTTAGGGGGATAAACTATGGCTACACCTTC | CSVRGINYGYTF
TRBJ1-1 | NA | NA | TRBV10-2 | TGCGCCAGCAGTGAGTTGTGGGTTCTCGGGGCTGGCACTGAAGCTTTCTTT | CASSELWVLGAGTEAFF
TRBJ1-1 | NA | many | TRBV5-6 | TGTGCCAGCAGCTTGGCGAGTTTTGACACTGAAGCTTTCTTT | CASSLASFDTEAFF
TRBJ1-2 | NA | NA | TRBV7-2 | TGTGCCAGCAGTCCTGAAATGTGGGGAAATCATGGCTACACCTTC | CASSPEMWGNHGYTF
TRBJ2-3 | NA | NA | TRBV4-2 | TGTGCCAGCAGCCAAGAAAGGCGGGGGCCCGGGGCAGATACGCAGTATTTT | CASSQERRGPGADTQYF
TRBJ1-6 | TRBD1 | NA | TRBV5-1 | TGCGCCAGCAGCTTGGATGGACAGGGGGGTACTTCACCCCTCCACTTT | CASSLDGQGGTSPLHF
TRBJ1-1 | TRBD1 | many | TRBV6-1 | TGTGCCAGCAGTGAAAGAACAGGGGCTCATGAAGCTTTCTTT | CASSERTGAHEAFF
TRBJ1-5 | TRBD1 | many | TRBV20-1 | TGCAGTGCTAACAGGGGGGGTAGCAATCAGCCCCAGCATTTT | CSANRGGSNQPQHF
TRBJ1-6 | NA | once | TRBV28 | TGTGCCAGCAGAGAGGGTAATTCACCCCTCCACTTT | CASREGNSPLHF
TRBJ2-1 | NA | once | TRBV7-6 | TGTGCCAGCAGCTTTGGCGGGAACTCCTACAATGAGCAGTTCTTC | CASSFGGNSYNEQFF
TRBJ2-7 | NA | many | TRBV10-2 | TGCGCCAGCAGGAGGGGGGGAACTACGAGTGAGCAGTACTTC | CASRRGGTTSEQYF
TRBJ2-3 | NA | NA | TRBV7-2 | TGTGCCAGCAGCTCTGCGACAGGCGGGGATACGCAGTATTTT | CASSSATGGDTQYF